This T cell receptor beta chain was identified during a study of cytomegalovirus exposure and HLA in healthy donors. As regards this clone: The antigen remains unidentified.

Whole-study results and caveats: Highly shared variants forming one cluster were likely a sequencing artifact. A classifier reportedly called cytomegalovirus status with high sensitivity and specificity.

J was trimmed by 4 bases and V by 4 bases; bases with no gene match: 7. CDR3 length: 14 amino acids. Germline V gives CDR1 SGHRS, CDR2 YFSETQ. Researchers ran the PCR with 60 Vbeta and 13 Jbeta primers. TCRdb's table, derived via immunoSEQ multiplex PCR, lists solely in-frame clones and lacks some. This sample has 250,000 to 350,000 clones; 75% to 90% occur once, and the top ten carry around 4.2%. The clonotype comes from a man in his forties or fifties in good health and CMV-seropositive. The sample consisted of PBMCs. This rearrangement joins TRBV5-1 to TRBJ2-5, with 7 bases that match TRBD2. CDR3 DNA sequence: TGCGCCAGCAGCCCAGCGGGGCCTCGAGAGACCCAGTACTTC. The encoded protein is CASSPAGPRETQYF.